This is a list of T cell receptor beta chains from one sample in a study of T cell repertoires in aging, cancer and after chemotherapy. TCRdb itself ran the multiplex PCR reads through MiXCR, one entry per CDR3 protein. The sample has approximately 9,300 distinct CDR3 sequences, roughly two fifths seen once. Sample: blood. These receptors were collected from a human donor in good health. CDR3s include the opening cysteine and the closing phenylalanine or tryptophan. The D gene is left open where the match is weak. A row's size may be missing; if present it is once, few, many or a size class.

J,size,V,D,CDR3,DNA
TRBJ2-2,few,TRBV4-1,TRBD2,CASSQPGGVFGELFF,TGCGCCAGCAGCCAACCGGGGGGGGTTTTCGGGGAGCTGTTTTTT
TRBJ2-5,few,TRBV7-2,TRBD2,CASSSGLQETQYF,TGTGCCAGCAGCTCGGGACTACAAGAGACCCAGTACTTC
TRBJ2-2,.,TRBV12-3/TRBV12-4,TRBD1,CASSWRGGITGELFF,TGTGCCAGCAGTTGGAGAGGGGGCATAACCGGGGAGCTGTTTTTT
TRBJ1-2,.,TRBV5-4,.,CASSSHDEYYGYTF,TGTGCCAGCAGCTCTCACGACGAATACTATGGCTACACCTTC
TRBJ2-3,few,TRBV30,.,CAWSVRRESGWTSTDTQYF,TGTGCCTGGAGTGTACGTAGGGAATCAGGTTGGACCTCGACAGATACGCAGTATTTT
TRBJ2-1,.,TRBV6-1,.,CASSERVILANEQFF,TGTGCCAGCAGCGAGAGGGTCATCTTAGCCAATGAGCAGTTCTTC
TRBJ1-1,.,TRBV27,.,CASRLGRTNTEAFF,TGTGCCAGCAGGCTCGGACGGACGAACACTGAAGCTTTCTTT
TRBJ2-2,.,TRBV15,.,CATSRDRVGTGELFF,TGTGCCACCAGCAGAGACAGGGTGGGCACCGGGGAGCTGTTTTTT
TRBJ1-6,.,TRBV14,.,CASPQKGVRSPLHF,TGTGCCAGCCCTCAAAAGGGCGTTCGCTCACCCCTCCACTTT
TRBJ1-5,few,TRBV20-1,.,CSASATSNQPQHF,TGCAGTGCTAGTGCAACAAGTAATCAGCCCCAGCATTTT
TRBJ2-5,.,TRBV7-9,TRBD1,CASSLPDRGPETQYF,TGTGCCAGCAGCTTGCCAGACAGGGGGCCAGAGACCCAGTACTTC
TRBJ1-1,.,TRBV6-5,.,CASSLGQGWGWNTEAFF,TGTGCCAGCAGCTTAGGGCAGGGCTGGGGATGGAACACTGAAGCTTTCTTT
TRBJ2-5,.,TRBV30,TRBD1,CAWSPFGTEQETQYF,TGTGCCTGGAGTCCGTTCGGGACAGAGCAAGAGACCCAGTACTTC
TRBJ2-3,few,TRBV7-9,.,CASSLVSNWPDTQYF,TGTGCCAGCAGCTTAGTTAGCAATTGGCCAGATACGCAGTATTTT
TRBJ2-2,few,TRBV29-1,TRBD1,CSVPTAGGIGTGELFF,TGCAGCGTTCCCACTGCAGGGGGAATTGGGACCGGGGAGCTGTTTTTT
TRBJ1-4,.,TRBV14,.,CASSQDPGLRGKMFF,TGTGCCAGCAGCCAAGATCCGGGACTCCGGGGGAAAATGTTTTTT